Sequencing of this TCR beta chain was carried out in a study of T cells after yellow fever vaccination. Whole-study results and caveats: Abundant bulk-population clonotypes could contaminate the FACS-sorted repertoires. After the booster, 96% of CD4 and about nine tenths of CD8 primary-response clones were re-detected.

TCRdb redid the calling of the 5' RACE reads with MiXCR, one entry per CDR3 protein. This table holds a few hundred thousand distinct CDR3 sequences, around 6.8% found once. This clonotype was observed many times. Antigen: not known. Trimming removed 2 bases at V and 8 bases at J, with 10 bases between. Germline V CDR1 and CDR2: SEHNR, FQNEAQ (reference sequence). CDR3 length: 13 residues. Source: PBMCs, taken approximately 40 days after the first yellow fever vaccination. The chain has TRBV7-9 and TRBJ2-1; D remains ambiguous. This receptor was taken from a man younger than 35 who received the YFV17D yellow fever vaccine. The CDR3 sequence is CASSLRFTYEQFF. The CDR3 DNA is TGTGCCAGCAGCTTAAGGTTCACCTATGAGCAGTTCTTC.